Sequencing of this TCR beta chain was carried out in a study of T cell responses to AZD1222 COVID-19 vaccine. Germline V CDR1 and CDR2: SNHLY, FYNNEI. This CDR3 is built from 15 residues. J was trimmed by 1 base and V by 6 bases; bases with no gene match: 7. Assay used: immunoSEQ multiplex PCR; TCRdb lists only in-frame clones, some missing. The sample includes approximately 110,000 clones, around 92% of them seen just once. This chain joins TRBV2 and TRBJ1-1, with 8 positions matching TRBD1. The source was peripheral blood, collected on day 0 of AZD1222 vaccination. The sequence was collected from an adult in good health. CDR3 region: CASSVRQGTNTEAFF. The CDR3 region has the DNA TGTGCCAGCAGCGTCCGACAGGGGACGAACACTGAAGCTTTCTTT. Full variable domain (remainder filled in from reference TRBV2 and TRBJ1-1): EPEVTQTPSHQVTQMGQEVILRCVPISNHLYFYWYRQILGQKVEFLVSFYNNEISEKSEIFDDQFSVERPDGSNFTLKIRSTKLEDSAMYFCASSVRQGTNTEAFFGQGTRLTVV.